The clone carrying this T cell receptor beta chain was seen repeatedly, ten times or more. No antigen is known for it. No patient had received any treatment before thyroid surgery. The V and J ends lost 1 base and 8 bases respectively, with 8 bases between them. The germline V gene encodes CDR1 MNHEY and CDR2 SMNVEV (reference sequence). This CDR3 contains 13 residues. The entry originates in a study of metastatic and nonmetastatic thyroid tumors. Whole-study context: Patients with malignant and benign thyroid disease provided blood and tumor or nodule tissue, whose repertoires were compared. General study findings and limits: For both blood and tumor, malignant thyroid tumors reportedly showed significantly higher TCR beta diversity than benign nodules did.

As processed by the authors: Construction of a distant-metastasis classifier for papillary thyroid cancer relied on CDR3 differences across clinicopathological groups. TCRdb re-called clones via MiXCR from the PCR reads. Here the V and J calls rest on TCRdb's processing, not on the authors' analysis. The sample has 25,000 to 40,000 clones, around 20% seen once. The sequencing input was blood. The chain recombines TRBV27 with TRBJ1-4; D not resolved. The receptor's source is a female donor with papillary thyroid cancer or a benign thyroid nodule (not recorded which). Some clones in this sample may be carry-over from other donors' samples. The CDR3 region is CASSLLPREKLFF. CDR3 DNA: TGTGCCAGCAGTTTATTGCCCAGGGAAAAACTGTTTTTT.